The rows below give T cell receptor beta chains drawn from one sample of a study of blood T cell repertoires in COVID-19. Generated by immunoSEQ multiplex PCR, the TCRdb table keeps only in-frame clones and is missing some. This sample has some 83,000 clones; more than 75% occur once, and the top ten carry 7.5% to 9.5%. Sequencing input: peripheral blood. Every receptor here comes from a man aged 50 to 60 with active COVID-19. Both conserved end residues are part of each CDR3. A D gene is named only where the DNA matches it firmly. Clone size is stated in some rows and not others, as once, few, many or a class when expanded.

.,TRBJ1-4,.,TRBV2,TGTGCCAGCAGTGACCGGGGAGAAAAACTGTTTTTT,CASSDRGEKLFF
.,TRBJ2-2,TRBD2,TRBV7-2,TGTGCCAGCAATCGTAGGACTAGCGGGAGGTTCGGCACCGGGGAGCTGTTTTTT,CASNRRTSGRFGTGELFF
.,TRBJ1-2,.,TRBV6-5,TGTGCCAGCACCTCTTTCTTCTATGGCTACACCTTC,CASTSFFYGYTF
.,TRBJ2-7,TRBD2,TRBV11-2,TGTGCCAGCAGCTTCGTCGTATTAGCGGGGTACGAGCAGTACTTC,CASSFVVLAGYEQYF
.,TRBJ1-5,TRBD1,TRBV2,TGTGCCAGCAGCGGCGGGACAGGGGGCAATCAGCCCCAGCATTTT,CASSGGTGGNQPQHF
.,TRBJ1-3,TRBD1,TRBV9,TGTGCCAGCAGCATGGGGACAGGGGGCTTGGACACCATATATTTT,CASSMGTGGLDTIYF
.,TRBJ2-3,.,TRBV6-5,TGTGCCAGCAGCACTTCTAGCAAAACGCAGTATTTT,CASSTSSKTQYF
.,TRBJ1-1,.,TRBV19,TGTGCCAGTACCTTCCGCGGAGGGGTGGCGAACACTGAAGCTTTCTTT,CASTFRGGVANTEAFF
.,TRBJ2-1,TRBD1,TRBV4-1,TGCGCCAGCAGCCAAGGACAGGGGGCATGGAATGAGCAGTTCTTC,CASSQGQGAWNEQFF
.,TRBJ1-6,.,TRBV7-3,TGTGCCAGCAGCTTAGAGCGGGGGAATTCACCCCTCCACTTT,CASSLERGNSPLHF
.,TRBJ1-1,.,TRBV5-6,TGTGCCAGCAGCTTAGGGGACAATCATGCGGCTTTCTTT,CASSLGDNHAAFF
.,TRBJ2-3,TRBD2,TRBV4-2,TGTGCCAGCAGCCAAGCCCGGGGCGGGGGGGCCGCAGATACGCAGTATTTT,CASSQARGGGAADTQYF
.,TRBJ2-5,TRBD2,TRBV24-1,TGTGCCACCAGTGATCCCCGCGGTGTAGCGGGAGAGACCCAGTACTTC,CATSDPRGVAGETQYF
.,TRBJ2-1,.,TRBV28,TGTGCCAGCAGCCCCACAGAGTACAATGAGCAGTTCTTC,CASSPTEYNEQFF
.,TRBJ2-6,.,TRBV27,TGTGCCAGCAGAGAGGTCGGGTCCGGGGCCAACGTCCTGACTTTC,CASREVGSGANVLTF
.,TRBJ2-3,TRBD2,TRBV27,TGTGCCAGCAGTCACCGGGCTAGCGGGAAGGCAGATACGCAGTATTTT,CASSHRASGKADTQYF
.,TRBJ2-2,.,TRBV28,TGTGCCAGCAGCCCAGGGTTGGTCACCGGGGAGCTGTTTTTT,CASSPGLVTGELFF
once,TRBJ2-7,.,TRBV3-1/TRBV3-2,TGTGCCAGCAGCCAAGACGGGAGTCTAAATTTCCACGAGCAGTACTTC,CASSQDGSLNFHEQYF
.,TRBJ1-1,.,TRBV3-1/TRBV3-2,TGTGCCAGCAGCGCTCAGGATTTGAACACTGAAGCTTTCTTT,CASSAQDLNTEAFF
.,TRBJ1-4,TRBD1,TRBV12-3/TRBV12-4,TGTGCCAGCACCGGGACAGGTAGCGAAAAACTGTTTTTT,CASTGTGSEKLFF
few,TRBJ2-7,.,TRBV3-1/TRBV3-2,TGTGCCAGCAGCCAAGGAGCGGGCGAGCAGTACTTC,CASSQGAGEQYF
few,TRBJ1-1,.,TRBV7-9,TGTGCCAGCAGCTTAGAAGCCTCTCGGGAGAACACTGAAGCTTTCTTT,CASSLEASRENTEAFF
.,TRBJ2-7,TRBD1,TRBV11-2,TGTGCCAGCAGCGTCCGGGACAGAGAGTCCTACGAGCAGTACTTC,CASSVRDRESYEQYF
.,TRBJ2-2,.,TRBV4-1,TGCGCCAGCAGCCAGTTTTCCGGGAGCACCGGGGAGCTGTTTTTT,CASSQFSGSTGELFF
.,TRBJ2-6,.,TRBV6-5,TGTGCCAGCAGTACTAGAACCTCTGGGGCCAACGTCCTGACTTTC,CASSTRTSGANVLTF
.,TRBJ2-5,TRBD1,TRBV4-2,TGTGCCAGCAGCCAAGATGGACAGGGACAAGAGACCCAGTACTTC,CASSQDGQGQETQYF
few,TRBJ1-2,.,TRBV7-9,TGTGCCAGCAGCTTAGCGAATGGGGAGGGAAAAGGCTACACCTTC,CASSLANGEGKGYTF
.,TRBJ1-1,TRBD1,TRBV6-5,TGTGCCAGCAGTTGGGGACAGACCTTGAACACTGAAGCTTTCTTT,CASSWGQTLNTEAFF
.,TRBJ1-2,.,TRBV6-2/TRBV6-3,TGTGCCAGCAGTTACTCCGGGGGTGATGGCTACACCTTC,CASSYSGGDGYTF
.,TRBJ2-1,TRBD1,TRBV9,TGTGCCAGCAGCGTTGGAACAGGGGGCGAGCAGTTCTTC,CASSVGTGGEQFF
once,TRBJ1-4,TRBD1,TRBV2,TGTGCCAGCAGACGGACAGGGAATGAAAAACTGTTTTTT,CASRRTGNEKLFF
.,TRBJ2-3,TRBD2,TRBV4-2,TGTGCCAGCAGCCTCTCGAAGGGTAGCGGGAGGGCAGATACGCAGTATTTT,CASSLSKGSGRADTQYF
.,TRBJ2-7,.,TRBV2,TGTGCCAGCAGTAGTTTTCGGGGTAACGAGCAGTACTTC,CASSSFRGNEQYF
.,TRBJ2-1,TRBD2,TRBV7-2,TGTGCCAGCAGCTCTATGATCAGCGGGGGTTACAATGAGCAGTTCTTC,CASSSMISGGYNEQFF
.,TRBJ1-1,.,TRBV3-1/TRBV3-2,TGTGCCAGCAGTTACCGAGGACAGAAAGCTTTCTTT,CASSYRGQKAFF
.,TRBJ1-2,TRBD1,TRBV7-2,TGTGCCAGCAGCGTCGACAGGGCGAAATTTACTAACTATGGCTACACCTTC,CASSVDRAKFTNYGYTF
.,TRBJ2-1,.,TRBV7-3,TGTGCCAGCAGCCTAACTCGTCGGGATGAGCAGTTCTTC,CASSLTRRDEQFF
.,TRBJ1-2,TRBD1,TRBV7-2,TGTGCCAGCAGCTTCTCAGGGACAGGGGACCCCGGCTACACCTTC,CASSFSGTGDPGYTF
.,TRBJ1-2,TRBD1,TRBV5-6,TGTGCCAGCAGCGGAGCGACAGGGAACTACACCTTC,CASSGATGNYTF
.,TRBJ2-5,TRBD2,TRBV28,TGTGCCAGCAGTGGGGGACTAGCGGGAGCACGGACCCAGTACTTC,CASSGGLAGARTQYF
.,TRBJ1-5,TRBD1,TRBV2,TGTGCCAGCCTACGGACAGGGGGGACCCTCGAGCCCCAGCATTTT,CASLRTGGTLEPQHF
once,TRBJ2-2,.,TRBV29-1,TGCAGCGTTGGTCCCGAGGGCGCGAACACCGGGGAGCTGTTTTTT,CSVGPEGANTGELFF
.,TRBJ2-3,TRBD2,TRBV5-1,TGCGCCAGCCTTTCGGGGGGGAGCACAGATACGCAGTATTTT,CASLSGGSTDTQYF
.,TRBJ1-1,TRBD1,TRBV28,TGTGCCAGCAGTCTAGGGGGCACAGGGGGCAGGACTGAAGCTTTCTTT,CASSLGGTGGRTEAFF
.,TRBJ1-5,TRBD1,TRBV6-4,TGTGCCAGCAGTGACAGGGGGCGCGGGTCTCAGCCCCAGCATTTT,CASSDRGRGSQPQHF
.,TRBJ2-1,TRBD2,TRBV6-6,TGTGCCAGCAGACCCGGGACTAGCGGGAGCAATGAGCAGTTCTTC,CASRPGTSGSNEQFF
.,TRBJ1-3,TRBD1,TRBV6-1,TGTGCCAGCAGTGAAGCAGGGGGCAGGGTTGGTGGAAACACCATATATTTT,CASSEAGGRVGGNTIYF
.,TRBJ2-1,.,TRBV7-8,TGTGCCAGCAGTTATGGGGGCAGGGGCAATGAGCAGTTCTTC,CASSYGGRGNEQFF
.,TRBJ2-5,.,TRBV14,TGTGCCAGCAGCCAATGGATGGGGGCCGAGACCCAGTACTTC,CASSQWMGAETQYF
.,TRBJ2-7,TRBD2,TRBV27,TGTGCCAGCAGTTTTCGGGGGACTAGCGATTTCGACGAGCAGTACTTC,CASSFRGTSDFDEQYF
.,TRBJ1-1,TRBD1,TRBV11-2,TGTGCCAGCAGCCGTCCTCGGGACAGGGGCGAAGCTTTCTTT,CASSRPRDRGEAFF
.,TRBJ2-1,.,TRBV5-1,TGCGCCAGCAGCTTAACGAGCTACAATGAGCAGTTCTTC,CASSLTSYNEQFF
.,TRBJ1-6,TRBD1,TRBV5-1,TGCGCCAGCAGCTTGGAACAGATGAGGACAGGCTCTTCACCCCTCCACTTT,CASSLEQMRTGSSPLHF
.,TRBJ2-3,TRBD2,TRBV3-1/TRBV3-2,TGTGCCAGCAGCCGTCCAGCGGGAGGGCCGAGGGCAGATACGCAGTATTTT,CASSRPAGGPRADTQYF
.,TRBJ2-6,.,TRBV19,TGTGCCAGTACCCCCTTCGGGGCTGGGGCCAACGTCCTGACTTTC,CASTPFGAGANVLTF